The text below deals with one T cell receptor beta chain. As yet, its antigen is unknown. This record belongs to a study of CD8+ T cells in alopecia areata. Study as a whole: Treated patients' severity was scored by percentage of affected scalp area. General observations from the study: Higher clonality was seen in lesional scalp than in normal scalp, especially in alopecia totalis/universalis. Researchers reported that TCR sharing among patients proved less clear than in mice, possibly HLA-linked.

Stated treatment: oral pan-JAK inhibitor, 5-10 mg twice daily. Peripheral blood and lesional scalp punch biopsies came from alopecia areata patients. This CDR3 spans 17 amino acids. Germline V CDR1 and CDR2: SEHNR, FQNEAQ (reference sequence). The junction had 14 bases not matched to a gene; V was cut back by 4 bases and J by 4 bases. RNA was isolated and reverse transcribed to cDNA, the sequencing template. Sequenced by immunoSEQ multiplex PCR; TCRdb stores in-frame clones only, minus some. Of more than 95,000 clones listed, 65% to 90% are singletons. V is TRBV7-9 and J is TRBJ1-2, with 8 bases lining up with TRBD1. This clonotype was sampled from a human donor with alopecia areata. Sequencing was performed on CD8+ T cells sorted from blood, taken at roughly week 30, from a patient treated with tofacitinib. The CDR3 sequence is CASSSSYPDRESYGYTF. As DNA, the CDR3 is TGTGCCAGCAGCTCCTCATACCCGGACAGGGAGTCCTATGGCTACACCTTC.